This TCR beta chain is drawn from a study of early T cells in non-severe SARS-CoV-2 infection (TCRdb year 2021). For context, the study as a whole: Bulk RNA from unsorted whole blood was used for TCR sequencing, so alpha and beta chains could not be paired. Broader findings and caveats from the paper: VDJdb matching was skewed toward anti-spike CD8 responses, so virus-specific expansions were likely underestimated and private and CD4 specificities were missed.

This was a case-control study nested in a cohort of healthcare workers in London, UK, who had nasopharyngeal swab PCR tests and blood samples taken every week. Between 23 and 31 March 2020, the week of the UK lockdown, healthcare workers were enrolled and then followed up weekly for as long as 16 weeks. The library was made by 5' RACE. The sample was run on a NextSeq 500. Unique molecular identifiers were attached to individual cDNA molecules in the TCR library protocol so that sequencing error and PCR bias could be corrected. TCR alpha and beta chains were both sequenced, and the abundances of alpha and beta sequences in each sample were closely correlated with each other. Per the authors' processing: Decombinator V4 was used to perform V gene, J gene and CDR3 annotation of TCR sequences. TCRs were defined as expanded if a significant change between any two time points was detected under a Poisson model with p below 0.0001. Abundances of TCRs were expressed as counts per million after normalisation to the total number of TCRs sequenced in each sample. VDJdb, accessed 1 November 2021, was searched for CMV, EBV and SARS-CoV-2 annotated TCRs, excluding TCRs annotated for multiple antigens. The raw public data were reprocessed by TCRdb itself: fastp quality trimming at Q25, MiXCR clonotype calling, in-frame beta chains only. One record per CDR3 amino acid sequence lists the most common genes and DNA. None of the V and J calls come from the authors' own analysis; TCRdb made them. This sample holds more than 45,000 distinct CDR3 sequences; around 5.6% were observed only once. The ten largest clonotypes hold about 7% of the sample.

This clonotype was recorded at least ten times. Its antigen is currently not known. One end of the junction fails to match germline, which may point to a read error. The source of this sequence is an adult who was a healthcare worker with PCR-confirmed SARS-CoV-2 infection or an uninfected control (not recorded which). The specimen was whole blood.

Here the CDR3 is given as CSARAGTIDFNEQFF. The DNA reads as follows: TGCAGTGCCAGAGCCGGGACTATCGATTTTAATGAGCAGTTCTTC. The sequence joins TRBV20-1 to TRBJ2-1; TRBD2 aligns with 7 central bases. From the germline V gene (reference sequence), CDR1 is DFQATT and CDR2 is SNEGSKA. Measured from the cysteine to the phenylalanine, the CDR3 is 15 residues long. The DNA shown is the 45-base CDR3, in frame from base 1.